These 12 T cell receptor beta chains were all obtained from the same sample, sequenced in a study of T cells in Graves' hyperthyroidism and ophthalmopathy. The CDR3 regions of TCR beta were amplified from RNA transcripts. Primed by the HTBI set, a first-round RT-PCR was run on the TCR CDR3. TCRdb passed the multiplex PCR reads through MiXCR, listing each CDR3 protein once. There are around 500,000 distinct CDR3 sequences in the sample; roughly 14% occur only once, and around a sixth lies in the top ten. Sequencing used blood. The receptors were sampled from a young woman with Graves' hyperthyroidism.

The chain couples TRBV5-8 to TRBJ2-1; D is perhaps TRBD1 or TRBD2 (6 bases each). CDR1 is SGHTS and CDR2 is YDEGEE in the germline V gene. The CDR3 runs 13 residues. The V gene lost 6 bases and the J gene lost 9 bases, with 16 bases spanning the gap. In DNA form, the CDR3 reads TGTGCCAGCACCCAACACGGGGGCGCTGAGCAGTTCTTC. The encoded protein is CASTQHGGAEQFF.

This rearrangement joins TRBV4-1 to TRBJ1-1; D is possibly TRBD1 (5 bases). Germline loops: CDR1 MGHRA, CDR2 YSYEKL. V was cut by 4 bases and J by 1 base, with 10 bases left in between. The CDR3 runs 14 residues. CDR3 DNA: TGCGCCAGCAGCCGATGGGACGGGAACACTGAAGCTTTCTTT. Amino acids: CASSRWDGNTEAFF.

This clonotype was counted ten times or more. The chain couples TRBV30 to TRBJ1-4, with TRBD1 matching over 9 bases. J lost 6 bases, V lost 1 base, and 18 bases had no gene match. The germline gives CDR1 GTSNPN, CDR2 SVGIG (reference sequence). The length of the CDR3 is 19 residues. The CDR3 reads CAWSGWTGVRWGQHEKLFF. DNA of the CDR3: TGTGCCTGGAGTGGGTGGACAGGGGTGCGCTGGGGGCAACATGAAAAACTGTTTTTT.

The CDR3 region is CASSLEEAGRTDTQYF. CDR3 nucleotide sequence: TGTGCCAGCAGCTTGGAGGAGGCGGGGCGCACAGATACGCAGTATTTT. This sequence joins TRBV5-4 and TRBJ2-3, with a possible D match to TRBD2 (6 bases). Trimming removed 0 bases at V and 1 base at J, with 12 bases between. Germline V gene lookup returns CDR1 SGHNT and CDR2 YYREEE (reference sequence). This CDR3 has 16 residues.

The CDR3 sequence is CASSPLVAGAQETQYF. The CDR3 nucleotides are TGCGCCAGCAGCCCCTTGGTAGCGGGAGCTCAAGAGACCCAGTACTTC. The chain is built from TRBV5-1 and TRBJ2-5, with 9 nucleotides matching TRBD2. V was clipped by 4 bases and J by 2 bases; unmatched bases: 9. The CDR3 runs 16 residues. CDR1 is SGHRS and CDR2 is YFSETQ in the germline V gene.

This clonotype was counted ten times or more. CDR3 loop: CASSTAGYGYTF. As DNA, the CDR3 is TGTGCCAGCAGTACGGCCGGATATGGCTACACCTTC. The rearrangement joins TRBV11-3 to TRBJ1-2, with D unresolved. V lost 6 bases and J lost 5, with 10 bases in between. The CDR3 spans 12 residues. In germline, CDR1 is SGHNT, CDR2 YENEEA. Supplemented by reference TRBV11-3 and TRBJ1-2, the full variable domain reads EAGVVQSPRYKIIEKKQPVAFWCNPISGHNTLYWYLQNLGQGPELLIRYENEEAVDDSQLPKDRFSAERLKGVDSTLKIQPAELGDSAVYLCASSTAGYGYTFGSGTRLTVV.

This clonotype was recorded at least ten times. The gene calls are TRBV7-3 and TRBJ2-3, with D perhaps TRBD1 (6 bases). Germline V gene data show CDR1 as SGHTA and CDR2 as FQGTGA. V lost 4 bases to trimming and J lost 1 base, with 12 bases between them. The CDR3 covers 15 residues. In nucleotides, the CDR3 is TGTGCCAGCAGCTCGACGGGACAAGGCACAGATACGCAGTATTTT. It is translated as CASSSTGQGTDTQYF.

This clonotype came up many times. The gene calls are TRBV11-2 and TRBJ1-4, with TRBD1 matching over 8 bases. The CDR3 is 13 amino acids. The V gene's germline CDR1 is SGHAT and CDR2 FQNNGV. J lost 7 bases, V lost 3 bases, and 1 base had no gene match. As DNA, the CDR3 is TGTGCCAGCAGCTTCGGACAGGGTGAAAAACTGTTTTTT. It yields the protein CASSFGQGEKLFF.

The V gene is TRBV10-3, the J gene TRBJ2-3; no firm D call. The CDR3 covers 11 residues. Germline V gene data show CDR1 as ENHRY and CDR2 as SYGVKD. The V end lost 11 bases, the J end lost 4 bases, and 10 bases lay between the germline ends. CDR3 bases: TGTGCCTACCGAAAGGCAGATACGCAGTATTTT. It is translated as CAYRKADTQYF.

In this sample, this clonotype turned up a few times. Here the CDR3 omits its conserved ending phenylalanine or tryptophan, so a read error is the likely source. The CDR3: CASSYITANTEAFS. CDR3 sequence (DNA): TGTGCCAGCAGTTACATAACAGCGAACACTGAAGCTTTCTCT. The chain combines TRBV6-5 with TRBJ1-1; D unresolved. Germline V gene sequence: CDR1 MNHEY, CDR2 SVGAGI. The ends were cut back, 2 bases at V and 1 base at J, with 8 bases in the middle. This CDR3 comprises 14 residues.

The rearrangement joins TRBV5-1 to TRBJ2-1; 7 bases fit TRBD1. This CDR3 has 16 residues. The germline gives CDR1 SGHRS, CDR2 YFSETQ. The J segment lost 1 base and the V segment lost 0 bases, leaving 4 bases of the junction unmatched. The CDR3 sequence: CASSLDQGVSYNEQFF. The DNA for the CDR3 is TGCGCCAGCAGCTTGGACCAGGGGGTTTCCTACAATGAGCAGTTCTTC.

This clonotype was detected ten times or more. CDR3 sequence (DNA): TGTGCCATCACCGCAGGAACTGAAGCTTTCTTT. Encoded protein: CAITAGTEAFF. This rearrangement joins TRBV10-3 to TRBJ1-1; the D is unclear. V lost 7 bases to trimming and J lost 5 bases, with 8 bases between them. The CDR3 loop spans 11 amino acids. Germline CDR1 is ENHRY and CDR2 is SYGVKD.